The 14 T cell receptor beta chains in this list originate from one sample, sequenced in a study of radiation and T cells in renal cell carcinoma. Using immunoSEQ multiplex PCR, the repertoire was profiled, and TCRdb retains in-frame clones only, with some absent. Counted here are about 120,000 clones, around 85% occurring once; the ten biggest clones make up 4.5% to 7%. The time point: blood 2 weeks post-SBRT. Indicated treatment: 15 Gy SBRT to primary tumor, nephrectomy 4 weeks later. The sample was blood, taken from a patient whose treatment included radiotherapy and nephrectomy. Receptors were obtained from a man aged 50 to 59 with renal cell carcinoma.

The chain couples TRBV7-8 to TRBJ1-6; D not resolved. Per the germline V gene, CDR1 is SGHVS and CDR2 is FQNEAQ. The CDR3 length is 17 residues. The V and J ends lost 3 bases and 0 bases respectively, with 12 bases between them. The CDR3 spells CASSFFLPSSYNSPLHF. For the CDR3, the DNA is TGTGCCAGCAGCTTTTTCCTCCCGAGCTCCTATAATTCACCCCTCCACTTT. The full variable domain, with the rest looked up from reference TRBV7-8 and TRBJ1-6, is GAGVSQSPRYKVAKRGQDVALRCDPISGHVSLFWYQQALGQGPEFLTYFQNEAQLDKSGLPSDRFFAERPEGSVSTLKIQRTQQEDSAVYLCASSFFLPSSYNSPLHFGNGTRLTVT.

The chain couples TRBV25-1 to TRBJ2-3; TRBD1 aligns across 10 bases. This CDR3 comprises 15 residues. Germline V CDR1 and CDR2: MGHDK, SYGVNS. V lost 3 bases to trimming and J lost 4 bases; unmatched junction nucleotides: 4. This CDR3 reads CASSDGTGAPDTQYF. DNA for the CDR3: TGTGCCAGCAGTGACGGGACAGGGGCTCCAGATACGCAGTATTTT.

The gene calls are TRBV10-3 and TRBJ2-1, with 9 nucleotides matching TRBD2. With 2 bases clipped from V and 7 bases from J, the junction kept 9 bases outside the gene matches. CDR3 length: 16 amino acids. From germline, CDR1 is ENHRY and CDR2 SYGVKD. The CDR3 here is CAISELSGGRGNEQFF. The CDR3 DNA reads TGTGCCATCAGTGAGCTGAGCGGGGGGCGGGGGAATGAGCAGTTCTTC.

This clone was seen many times. This rearrangement joins TRBV4-1 to TRBJ2-2; 12 bases fit TRBD1. Germline CDR1 is MGHRA and CDR2 is YSYEKL. Trimming cost V 6 bases and J 0 bases; bases outside gene matches: 2. The CDR3 consists of 16 residues. CDR3 amino acids: CASRGTGGANTGELFF. The CDR3 region has the DNA TGCGCCAGCAGAGGGACAGGGGGCGCGAACACCGGGGAGCTGTTTTTT.

DNA for the CDR3: TGTGCCAGCAGTTTTGGGGATACGCAGTATTTT. This translates into CASSFGDTQYF. The rearrangement uses TRBV27 and TRBJ2-3; the D is unclear. Germline CDR1 MNHEY, CDR2 SMNVEV (reference sequence). The CDR3 is made up of 11 amino acids. V dropped 3 bases and J dropped 6 bases, with 4 bases sitting between them.

This chain joins TRBV5-4 and TRBJ2-7, with D maybe TRBD2 (6 bases). There are 14 residues in the CDR3. CDR1 is SGHNT and CDR2 is YYREEE in the germline V gene (reference sequence). V lost 4 bases and J 3 bases, leaving 14 bases between the germline ends. The DNA of the CDR3 is TGTGCCAGCAGCCCCCCGGGAGCGTACTACGAGCAGTACTTC. Protein: CASSPPGAYYEQYF.

The rearrangement joins TRBV5-5 to TRBJ1-4; D call uncertain. CDR1 is SGHKS, CDR2 YYEKEE, per germline (reference sequence). V lost 4 bases and J lost 5, with 15 bases in between. The CDR3 is 15 residues long. The CDR3 spells CASSTRPTPNEKLFF. CDR3 nucleotides: TGTGCCAGCAGCACCCGTCCTACTCCCAATGAAAAACTGTTTTTT.

The V call is TRBV5-1, the J call TRBJ1-2; D is perhaps TRBD1 (5 bases). This CDR3 is 14 amino acids long. CDR1 is SGHRS, CDR2 YFSETQ, per germline. V was clipped by 0 bases and J by 4 bases, with 10 bases between them. CDR3 bases: TGCGCCAGCAGCTTGGTAGGGACCGGCTATGGCTACACCTTC. This gives the protein CASSLVGTGYGYTF.

V gene TRBV2 combines with J gene TRBJ2-7; D is ambiguous. In germline, CDR1 is SNHLY, CDR2 FYNNEI. The V and J ends lost 8 bases and 4 bases respectively, with 6 bases between them. The CDR3 totals 10 residues. CDR3 amino acids: CASGFYEQYF. In DNA, the CDR3 is TGTGCCAGCGGTTTTTACGAGCAGTACTTC.

This clone was counted between two and nine times. V is TRBV11-2 and J is TRBJ2-7; maybe TRBD2 (5 bases). This CDR3 contains 12 residues. Trimming left V 4 bases short and J 9 bases short, with 13 bases between. Germline-derived CDR1 and CDR2 are SGHAT and FQNNGV. The CDR3 DNA follows: TGTGCCAGCAGCTCCCAACTAGGAGGGCAGTACTTC. Translation gives CASSSQLGGQYF. The full variable domain, in which reference TRBV11-2 and TRBJ2-7 provide the parts outside the CDR3, is EAGVAQSPRYKIIEKRQSVAFWCNPISGHATLYWYQQILGQGPKLLIQFQNNGVVDDSQLPKDRFSAERLKGVDSTLKIQPAKLEDSAVYLCASSSQLGGQYFGPGTRLTVT.

The chain combines TRBV7-2 with TRBJ2-1; 12 bases map to TRBD2. Trimming took 2 bases from V and 9 from J; bases not matched to a gene: 5. The CDR3 has 15 residues. Germline CDR1 SGHTA, CDR2 FQGNSA. CDR3 nucleotides: TGTGCCAGCAGCTTAACGACTAGCGGGGGAATTGAGCAGTTCTTC. Translating it yields CASSLTTSGGIEQFF. Full variable domain (remainder filled in from reference TRBV7-2 and TRBJ2-1): GAGVSQSPSNKVTEKGKDVELRCDPISGHTALYWYRQSLGQGLEFLIYFQGNSAPDKSGLPSDRFSAERTGGSVSTLTIQRTQQEDSAVYLCASSLTTSGGIEQFFGPGTRLTVL.

The rearrangement links TRBV5-4 to TRBJ2-7; D is ambiguous. CDR1 SGHNT and CDR2 YYREEE come from the germline V gene (reference sequence). The ends were cut back, 1 base at V and 2 bases at J, with 16 bases in the middle. CDR3 length: 16 amino acids. The CDR3 spells CASSLFGQSSTYEQYF. The CDR3 nucleotides read TGTGCCAGCAGCTTGTTCGGGCAATCCAGCACCTACGAGCAGTACTTC.

The CDR3: CASSSRLAGGYEQYF. The CDR3 coding sequence is TGTGCCAGCAGCTCCCGACTAGCGGGGGGCTACGAGCAGTACTTC. The chain recombines TRBV7-8 with TRBJ2-7, with TRBD2 matching over 13 bases. The CDR3 loop spans 15 amino acids. V lost 4 bases, J lost 3 bases, and 3 bases stayed unmatched. Germline V gene sequence: CDR1 SGHVS, CDR2 FQNEAQ.

The chain has TRBV30 and TRBJ2-6, with D uncertain. This CDR3 has 13 amino acids. Deletions cut 1 base from V and 10 bases from J, with 11 bases between. Germline CDR1 is GTSNPN and CDR2 is SVGIG (reference sequence). CDR3 DNA: TGTGCCTGGAGTGGAACTTTAGGGAACGTCCTGACTTTC. It is translated as CAWSGTLGNVLTF.